These T cell receptor beta chains were read from a single sample in a study of blood T cell repertoires in COVID-19. Libraries were prepared by immunoSEQ multiplex PCR; TCRdb keeps only in-frame clonotypes and omits some of them. The data show 330,000 or so clones, roughly 87% seen once. The sample comprised PBMCs or T cells enriched from blood (not recorded which). The receptor source for this set is a woman in her twenties or thirties who had recovered from COVID-19. The CDR3 runs from the conserved cysteine through the conserved F or W. A D gene is named only where the DNA matches it firmly. Size is stated for part of the rows, as once, few or many counts, or as a class when the clone is expanded.

V gene: TRBV29-1; D gene: TRBD1; clone size: -; J gene: TRBJ2-5; CDR3 protein: CSVEAGTGGYTETQYF; CDR3 DNA: TGCAGCGTTGAAGCCGGGACAGGGGGCTACACGGAGACCCAGTACTTC
V gene: TRBV27; D gene: -; clone size: -; J gene: TRBJ1-1; CDR3 protein: CASSLPGANTEAFF; CDR3 DNA: TGTGCCAGCAGTTTGCCAGGGGCGAACACTGAAGCTTTCTTT
V gene: TRBV19; D gene: TRBD2; clone size: -; J gene: TRBJ2-3; CDR3 protein: CASSISGLAGADTQYF; CDR3 DNA: TGTGCCAGTAGTATATCAGGACTAGCGGGAGCAGATACGCAGTATTTT
V gene: TRBV27; D gene: -; clone size: once; J gene: TRBJ1-6; CDR3 protein: CASSTEGGRRPYNSPLHF; CDR3 DNA: TGTGCCAGCAGTACCGAGGGAGGACGGAGGCCCTATAATTCACCCCTCCACTTT
V gene: TRBV10-3; D gene: -; clone size: -; J gene: TRBJ2-7; CDR3 protein: CAINPAGGNEQYF; CDR3 DNA: TGTGCCATCAACCCAGCAGGGGGGAACGAGCAGTACTTC
V gene: TRBV9; D gene: TRBD2; clone size: -; J gene: TRBJ2-1; CDR3 protein: CASSVSTGGIYNEQFF; CDR3 DNA: TGTGCCAGCAGCGTAAGTACGGGAGGGATCTACAATGAGCAGTTCTTC
V gene: TRBV27; D gene: -; clone size: -; J gene: TRBJ1-1; CDR3 protein: CASSLLGGQDTEAFF; CDR3 DNA: TGTGCCAGCAGTTTATTGGGGGGGCAGGACACTGAAGCTTTCTTT
V gene: TRBV27; D gene: -; clone size: -; J gene: TRBJ2-7; CDR3 protein: CASRPTKRGGGFDYEQYF; CDR3 DNA: TGTGCCAGCAGACCGACCAAAAGGGGAGGGGGATTTGACTACGAGCAGTACTTC
V gene: TRBV6-5; D gene: -; clone size: few; J gene: TRBJ1-1; CDR3 protein: CASSTRREEGEAFF; CDR3 DNA: TGTGCCAGCAGTACCCGCAGGGAGGAAGGTGAAGCTTTCTTT
V gene: TRBV7-3; D gene: TRBD2; clone size: -; J gene: TRBJ2-1; CDR3 protein: CASSTTSGGNYNEQFF; CDR3 DNA: TGTGCCAGCAGCACGACTAGCGGGGGTAATTACAATGAGCAGTTCTTC
V gene: TRBV7-2; D gene: -; clone size: -; J gene: TRBJ2-1; CDR3 protein: CASSRGLINEQFF; CDR3 DNA: TGTGCCAGCAGCCGTGGGCTAATCAATGAGCAGTTCTTC
V gene: TRBV12-5; D gene: -; clone size: -; J gene: TRBJ1-2; CDR3 protein: CASGLADSYYGYTF; CDR3 DNA: TGTGCTAGTGGTTTGGCAGACAGTTACTATGGCTACACCTTC
V gene: TRBV3-1/TRBV3-2; D gene: TRBD2; clone size: -; J gene: TRBJ2-5; CDR3 protein: CASSLAEGLSQETQYF; CDR3 DNA: TGTGCCAGCAGCCTTGCAGAGGGACTATCCCAAGAGACCCAGTACTTC
V gene: TRBV28; D gene: TRBD2; clone size: -; J gene: TRBJ2-1; CDR3 protein: CASRVAGVHEQFF; CDR3 DNA: TGTGCCAGCAGAGTGGCGGGGGTCCATGAGCAGTTCTTC
V gene: TRBV7-9; D gene: TRBD1; clone size: -; J gene: TRBJ2-3; CDR3 protein: CASSTRTGRDTQYF; CDR3 DNA: TGTGCCAGCAGCACCAGGACAGGGAGAGATACGCAGTATTTT
V gene: TRBV3-1/TRBV3-2; D gene: TRBD2; clone size: -; J gene: TRBJ2-5; CDR3 protein: CASSRGGQETQYF; CDR3 DNA: TGTGCCAGCAGCCGGGGGGGTCAAGAGACCCAGTACTTC
V gene: TRBV20-1; D gene: -; clone size: -; J gene: TRBJ2-7; CDR3 protein: CSASPRMFYEQYF; CDR3 DNA: TGCAGTGCTAGTCCCAGGATGTTCTACGAGCAGTACTTC
V gene: TRBV10-3; D gene: -; clone size: -; J gene: TRBJ1-3; CDR3 protein: CAIREGDSGNTIYF; CDR3 DNA: TGTGCCATCAGAGAGGGAGACAGTGGAAACACCATATATTTT
V gene: TRBV11-2; D gene: -; clone size: few; J gene: TRBJ1-3; CDR3 protein: CASSFTGYGNTIYF; CDR3 DNA: TGTGCCAGCAGCTTTACAGGGTATGGAAACACCATATATTTT
V gene: TRBV5-1; D gene: TRBD2; clone size: few; J gene: TRBJ2-2; CDR3 protein: CASSLVGGSLTGELFF; CDR3 DNA: TGCGCCAGCAGCTTGGTGGGCGGGAGTCTCACCGGGGAGCTGTTTTTT
V gene: TRBV2; D gene: -; clone size: -; J gene: TRBJ2-5; CDR3 protein: CASIRYQETQYF; CDR3 DNA: TGTGCCAGCATACGGTACCAAGAGACCCAGTACTTC
V gene: TRBV5-1; D gene: TRBD2; clone size: few; J gene: TRBJ2-1; CDR3 protein: CASSPTSGSENEQFF; CDR3 DNA: TGCGCCAGCAGCCCGACTAGCGGGAGTGAAAATGAGCAGTTCTTC
V gene: TRBV5-1; D gene: TRBD1; clone size: once; J gene: TRBJ1-5; CDR3 protein: CASSLTGGVSQPQHF; CDR3 DNA: TGCGCCAGCAGCTTGACAGGGGGGGTGAGTCAGCCCCAGCATTTT
V gene: TRBV9; D gene: -; clone size: -; J gene: TRBJ1-3; CDR3 protein: CASSVGQSGNTIYF; CDR3 DNA: TGTGCCAGCAGCGTAGGACAGTCTGGAAACACCATATATTTT
V gene: TRBV5-5; D gene: TRBD1; clone size: -; J gene: TRBJ1-6; CDR3 protein: CASSYGTDNSPLHF; CDR3 DNA: TGTGCCAGCAGCTACGGGACAGATAATTCACCCCTCCACTTT
V gene: TRBV3-1/TRBV3-2; D gene: -; clone size: -; J gene: TRBJ2-7; CDR3 protein: CASTMGGIPFEQYF; CDR3 DNA: TGTGCCAGCACCATGGGGGGTATTCCGTTCGAGCAGTACTTC
V gene: TRBV9; D gene: TRBD2; clone size: -; J gene: TRBJ2-7; CDR3 protein: CASSVESSGGPRSYEQYF; CDR3 DNA: TGTGCCAGCAGCGTAGAATCTAGCGGGGGACCCCGCTCCTACGAGCAGTACTTC
V gene: TRBV27; D gene: -; clone size: -; J gene: TRBJ1-4; CDR3 protein: CASSLITGLAAEKLFF; CDR3 DNA: TGTGCCAGCAGTCTCATTACAGGGTTGGCGGCTGAAAAACTGTTTTTT
V gene: TRBV5-1; D gene: -; clone size: -; J gene: TRBJ2-5; CDR3 protein: CASSLLTVQETQYF; CDR3 DNA: TGCGCCAGCAGCCTCTTGACAGTACAAGAGACCCAGTACTTC
V gene: TRBV3-1/TRBV3-2; D gene: -; clone size: -; J gene: TRBJ2-2; CDR3 protein: CASSQDRGHSHDLGTGELFF; CDR3 DNA: TGTGCCAGCAGCCAAGATAGGGGACATTCTCATGACTTGGGCACCGGGGAGCTGTTTTTT
V gene: TRBV27; D gene: -; clone size: -; J gene: TRBJ2-7; CDR3 protein: CASSLEGTLSSYEQYF; CDR3 DNA: TGTGCCAGCAGTTTAGAGGGCACCTTGAGCTCCTACGAGCAGTACTTC
V gene: TRBV2; D gene: -; clone size: once; J gene: TRBJ2-5; CDR3 protein: CASSDGSQETQYF; CDR3 DNA: TGTGCCAGCAGTGACGGGAGTCAAGAGACCCAGTACTTC
V gene: TRBV10-2; D gene: TRBD2; clone size: -; J gene: TRBJ2-1; CDR3 protein: CATGTSSYNEQFF; CDR3 DNA: TGCGCCACCGGGACTAGCTCCTACAATGAGCAGTTCTTC
V gene: TRBV7-9; D gene: -; clone size: -; J gene: TRBJ1-2; CDR3 protein: CASSLAADSLYGYTF; CDR3 DNA: TGTGCCAGCAGCTTAGCGGCAGATTCCCTCTATGGCTACACCTTC
V gene: TRBV20-1; D gene: -; clone size: -; J gene: TRBJ1-2; CDR3 protein: CRGGIGYTF; CDR3 DNA: TGCAGGGGAGGGATTGGCTACACCTTC
V gene: TRBV19; D gene: TRBD1; clone size: -; J gene: TRBJ2-2; CDR3 protein: CASSILNRGNTGELFF; CDR3 DNA: TGTGCCAGTAGTATTTTAAACAGGGGGAACACCGGGGAGCTGTTTTTT
V gene: TRBV18; D gene: -; clone size: -; J gene: TRBJ1-4; CDR3 protein: CASSPREPRGEKLFF; CDR3 DNA: TGTGCCAGCTCACCACGCGAACCCCGAGGTGAAAAACTGTTTTTT
V gene: TRBV19; D gene: -; clone size: -; J gene: TRBJ1-1; CDR3 protein: CASSYRDNTEAFF; CDR3 DNA: TGTGCCAGTAGTTATCGGGATAACACTGAAGCTTTCTTT
V gene: TRBV4-1; D gene: TRBD1; clone size: -; J gene: TRBJ1-1; CDR3 protein: CASSHPGQGSEAFF; CDR3 DNA: TGCGCCAGCAGCCACCCAGGACAGGGCTCTGAAGCTTTCTTT
V gene: TRBV28; D gene: -; clone size: once; J gene: TRBJ2-7; CDR3 protein: CASSPERGSYEQYF; CDR3 DNA: TGTGCCAGCAGCCCAGAACGGGGGAGCTACGAGCAGTACTTC
V gene: TRBV27; D gene: TRBD1; clone size: few; J gene: TRBJ1-2; CDR3 protein: CASGLPGQGYGYTF; CDR3 DNA: TGTGCCAGCGGGCTTCCGGGACAGGGCTATGGCTACACCTTC
V gene: TRBV7-8; D gene: TRBD1; clone size: -; J gene: TRBJ2-3; CDR3 protein: CASSSLGQGRPDTQYF; CDR3 DNA: TGTGCCAGCAGCTCCCTGGGACAGGGTCGGCCAGATACGCAGTATTTT
V gene: TRBV7-9; D gene: TRBD1; clone size: once; J gene: TRBJ1-1; CDR3 protein: CASSGQGHTEAFF; CDR3 DNA: TGTGCCAGCAGCGGACAGGGCCACACTGAAGCTTTCTTT
V gene: TRBV9; D gene: TRBD2; clone size: -; J gene: TRBJ2-7; CDR3 protein: CASSPERDGLDEQYF; CDR3 DNA: TGTGCCAGCAGCCCTGAGCGGGATGGTCTTGACGAGCAGTACTTC
V gene: TRBV2; D gene: -; clone size: -; J gene: TRBJ1-4; CDR3 protein: CASSYTGGEKLFF; CDR3 DNA: TGTGCCAGCAGCTATACCGGGGGGGAAAAACTGTTTTTT
V gene: TRBV4-1; D gene: TRBD2; clone size: -; J gene: TRBJ2-3; CDR3 protein: CASSPDSTSDITDTQYF; CDR3 DNA: TGCGCCAGCAGCCCCGATTCGACTAGCGACATCACAGATACGCAGTATTTT
V gene: TRBV6-2/TRBV6-3; D gene: -; clone size: -; J gene: TRBJ1-4; CDR3 protein: CASSLDTGNEKLFF; CDR3 DNA: TGTGCCAGCAGCCTGGACACGGGTAATGAAAAACTGTTTTTT
V gene: TRBV6-5; D gene: TRBD1; clone size: -; J gene: TRBJ1-4; CDR3 protein: CASSYGQGTNEKLFF; CDR3 DNA: TGTGCCAGCAGTTACGGACAGGGAACTAATGAAAAACTGTTTTTT
V gene: TRBV7-9; D gene: TRBD2; clone size: -; J gene: TRBJ2-1; CDR3 protein: CASTLLAGGPSNEQFF; CDR3 DNA: TGTGCCAGCACCTTACTAGCGGGAGGGCCGTCCAATGAGCAGTTCTTC
V gene: TRBV3-1/TRBV3-2; D gene: TRBD1; clone size: -; J gene: TRBJ1-1; CDR3 protein: CASSLDRANTEAFF; CDR3 DNA: TGTGCCAGCAGCTTGGACAGGGCCAACACTGAAGCTTTCTTT